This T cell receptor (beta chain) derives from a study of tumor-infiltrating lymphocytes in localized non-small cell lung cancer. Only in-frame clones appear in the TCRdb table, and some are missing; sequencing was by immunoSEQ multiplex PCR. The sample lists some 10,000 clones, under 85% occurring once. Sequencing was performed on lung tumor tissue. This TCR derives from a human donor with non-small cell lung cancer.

Here the CDR3 reads CASSNPGGDQPQHF. CDR3 nucleotides: TGTGCCAGCAGCAACCCCGGGGGGGATCAGCCCCAGCATTTT. This sequence joins TRBV7-8 and TRBJ1-5; D may be TRBD1 (5 bases). The V gene lost 5 bases and the J gene lost 5 bases, with 13 bases spanning the gap. Germline-derived CDR1 and CDR2 are SGHVS and FQNEAQ. CDR3 length equals 14 residues.